This note documents a single T cell receptor beta chain sequence. The antigen remains unidentified. The data were taken from a study of vaccination and CD4 T cells after COVID-19. Notes on the study in general: Spike mono-reactivity applied to 304 of 307 vaccine-specific clones detected in convalescent patients.

Indicated treatment: roughly 11-day PBMC culture with coronavirus spike peptide pools or control peptides (ViraFEST assay). Positive PCR tests were logged from March through December 2020, ahead of US Alpha, Beta and Delta variants. With about 11 days of culture completed, CD4+ T cells were isolated by negative selection. Germline CDR1 and CDR2: LNHDA and SQIVND (reference sequence). V was trimmed by 5 bases and J by 4 bases, leaving 9 bases between them. This CDR3 is built from 13 residues. Oncomine TCR Beta short-read sequencing was applied to DNA from cultured CD4+ T cells. TCRdb re-called the PCR reads with MiXCR, one entry per CDR3 protein. The sample has more than 3,500 distinct CDR3 sequences; roughly two fifths are singletons.

This TCR came from a human donor who had recovered from COVID-19. V usage is TRBV19 and J usage is TRBJ1-5; D ambiguous. The material sequenced was CD4+ T cells from blood, cultured in vitro. CDR3 sequence reads: CASSQGLNQPQHF. The CDR3, as DNA: TGTGCCAGTAGTCAAGGCCTGAATCAGCCCCAGCATTTT. Together with reference TRBV19 and TRBJ1-5, the CDR3 gives the full variable domain: DGGITQSPKYLFRKEGQNVTLSCEQNLNHDAMYWYRQDPGQGLRLIYYSQIVNDFQKGDIAEGYSVSREKKESFPLTVTSAQKNPTAFYLCASSQGLNQPQHFGDGTRLSIL.